The next 14 T cell receptor beta chains were all read from a single sample in a study of cytomegalovirus exposure and HLA in healthy donors. The data were produced by immunoSEQ multiplex PCR, yet TCRdb's version contains in-frame clones alone and is incomplete. The sample consists of about 200,000 clones, about 81% of them appearing once. The source material was PBMCs. Every receptor here comes from a woman aged 25 to 39 in good health and CMV-seronegative.

V and J are TRBV18 and TRBJ1-5, with 7 bases identical to TRBD1. With 4 bases clipped from V and 1 base from J, the junction kept 4 bases outside the gene matches. Germline values: CDR1 KGHSH, CDR2 LQKENI. This CDR3 is built from 15 residues. CDR3 residues: CASSRPGGSNQPQHF. The CDR3 bases are TGTGCCAGCTCACGTCCAGGGGGAAGCAATCAGCCCCAGCATTTT.

This sequence joins TRBV27 and TRBJ2-5, with 11 bases identical to TRBD2. Germline values: CDR1 MNHEY, CDR2 SMNVEV (reference sequence). The CDR3 loop spans 17 amino acids. The ends lost 2 bases at V and 7 bases at J; junction bases unmatched: 12. The CDR3 bases are TGTGCCAGCAGTTTAAAGGCCGGGACTAGCGGTTTTCTGACCCAGTACTTC. Translation gives CASSLKAGTSGFLTQYF.

This clone has a single count. The genes are TRBV6-5 and TRBJ1-1; D not certain. Germline CDR1 is MNHEY and CDR2 is SVGAGI. V dropped 2 bases and J dropped 4 bases, with 14 bases sitting between them. This CDR3 has 15 amino acids. The CDR3 DNA sequence: TGTGCCAGCAGTTACCTACGAGCCCCCGGCACTGAAGCTTTCTTT. Its translation: CASSYLRAPGTEAFF.

This rearrangement joins TRBV27 to TRBJ2-5; 8 bases align to TRBD2. Germline CDR1 MNHEY, CDR2 SMNVEV (reference sequence). The trim removed 6 bases at V and 5 bases at J, leaving 11 bases unmatched. This CDR3 has 15 amino acids. This CDR3 reads CASSPGTRRTETQYF. CDR3 DNA sequence: TGTGCCAGCAGCCCCGGGACTAGAAGGACGGAGACCCAGTACTTC.

This chain's CDR3 is CASSLYQGVETQYF. The CDR3 bases are TGTGCCAGCAGCTTGTATCAGGGTGTGGAGACCCAGTACTTC. The V gene is TRBV5-6, the J gene TRBJ2-5; D might be TRBD1 (5 bases). Germline values: CDR1 SGHDT, CDR2 YYEEEE. V lost 1 base and J lost 5, with 12 bases in between. The CDR3 consists of 14 residues. Full variable domain (missing parts from reference TRBV5-6 and TRBJ2-5): DAGVTQSPTHLIKTRGQQVTLRCSPKSGHDTVSWYQQALGQGPQFIFQYYEEEERQRGNFPDRFSGHQFPNYSSELNVNALLLGDSALYLCASSLYQGVETQYFGPGTRLLVL.

The chain couples TRBV6-5 to TRBJ2-7; 8 nucleotides agree with TRBD1. Per the germline V gene, CDR1 is MNHEY and CDR2 is SVGAGI. This CDR3 region has 14 residues. The junction had 6 bases not matched to a gene; V was cut back by 0 bases and J by 8 bases. The CDR3 DNA reads TGTGCCAGCAGTTACTCACAGGGGGGCTCGCAGCAGTACTTC. It yields the protein CASSYSQGGSQQYF.

J is TRBJ2-7 and V is TRBV10-3, with 8 bases aligning to TRBD1. Germline values: CDR1 ENHRY, CDR2 SYGVKD. Trimming at V came to 6 bases and at J to 3 bases, leaving 7 bases not matched to a gene. The CDR3 is 14 amino acids. The CDR3 DNA follows: TGTGCCATCAGAAGCGGACAGGGAAGCTACGAGCAGTACTTC. The encoded protein is CAIRSGQGSYEQYF.

This rearrangement joins TRBV18 to TRBJ2-7, with TRBD1 matching 11 bases. Germline-derived CDR1 and CDR2 are KGHSH and LQKENI. The CDR3 length is 17 residues. Losses at the gene ends were 0 bases for V and 4 bases for J; bases not matched to a gene: 8. The CDR3 DNA sequence: TGTGCCAGCTCACCACCCGTTAGGGACAGGGGGTTGTACGAGCAGTACTTC. The encoded protein is CASSPPVRDRGLYEQYF.

The V and J genes are TRBV6-5 and TRBJ1-1; a weak D match, TRBD1 (5 bases). V lost 6 bases and J lost 4, with 12 bases in between. Germline assignment: CDR1 MNHEY and CDR2 SVGAGI. The CDR3 is 13 amino acids. This CDR3 is CASRAGRTTEAFF. CDR3 in DNA: TGTGCCAGCAGAGCAGGGAGGACCACTGAAGCTTTCTTT.

This chain uses TRBV6-6 with TRBJ2-7; TRBD1 matches at 9 bases. The CDR3 extends over 14 amino acids. V shed 8 bases and J 7 bases; nucleotides not matched to a gene: 12. The germline gives CDR1 MNHNY, CDR2 SVGAGI (reference sequence). The CDR3 is CASGQTGGSGEQYF. Written as DNA, the CDR3 is TGTGCCAGCGGCCAGACAGGGGGGTCGGGAGAGCAGTACTTC.

This clone showed up just a few times. V usage is TRBV27 and J usage is TRBJ2-6, with D perhaps TRBD1 (6 bases). V gave up 4 bases and J gave up 4 bases, with 20 bases separating them. CDR1 MNHEY and CDR2 SMNVEV come from the germline V gene (reference sequence). This CDR3 is 18 amino acids long. CDR3 nucleotides: TGTGCCAGCAGTTCCCGGGGCAGGGGTGTAACAGGGGCCAACGTCCTGACTTTC. Translating gives CASSSRGRGVTGANVLTF.

The chain employs TRBV6-1 and TRBJ2-7; TRBD1 is a possible D gene (5 bases). CDR3 length: 12 amino acids. The V end lost 4 bases, the J end lost 3 bases, and 7 bases lay between the germline ends. The germline gives CDR1 MNHNS, CDR2 SASEGT. Here the CDR3 DNA reads TGTGCCAGCAGTGGGGGCGTCTACGAGCAGTACTTC. It translates to CASSGGVYEQYF.

This clone is a singleton in its sample. The chain has TRBV28 and TRBJ2-3; TRBD2 matches 9 bases. The germline V gene has CDR1 MDHEN and CDR2 SYDVKM. The CDR3 is 16 residues long. With 5 bases clipped from V and 5 bases from J, the junction kept 11 bases outside the gene matches. CDR3 residues: CASSHWAGGPEDTQYF. In nucleotides, the CDR3 is TGTGCCAGCAGTCACTGGGCGGGGGGGCCTGAAGATACGCAGTATTTT.

The chain combines TRBV5-1 with TRBJ1-5; TRBD1 matches 7 bases. The CDR3 runs to 15 residues. The J segment lost 4 bases and the V segment lost 2 bases, leaving 6 bases of the junction unmatched. Germline CDR1 reads SGHRS; CDR2 reads YFSETQ. The CDR3 DNA sequence: TGCGCCAGCAGCTTAGGGACAGCCGAGAATCAGCCCCAGCATTTT. This translates into CASSLGTAENQPQHF.